Below, 15 T cell receptor beta chains from the same sample are listed, as sequenced in a study of cytomegalovirus exposure and HLA in healthy donors. The table came from immunoSEQ multiplex PCR; TCRdb's copy has only in-frame clones and leaves some out. The repertoire has 160,000 or so clones, approximately 90% of them found once; the top ten carry 1.4%. The material sequenced was PBMCs. The source of these receptors is a woman aged 30 to 39 in good health and CMV-seronegative.

The genes are TRBV2 and TRBJ2-3; 12 positions agree with TRBD2. The V and J ends lost 6 bases and 1 base, in that order; junction bases with no gene match: 5. The CDR3 is made up of 16 amino acids. CDR1 SNHLY and CDR2 FYNNEI come from the germline V gene. In nucleotides, the CDR3 is TGTGCCAGCAGCCGACCTAGCGGGGGGGGCACAGATACGCAGTATTTT. It is translated as CASSRPSGGGTDTQYF.

The chain has TRBV27 and TRBJ2-7; 9 bases match TRBD2. The trim removed 3 bases at V and 3 bases at J, leaving 3 bases unmatched. Germline lookup yields CDR1 MNHEY and CDR2 SMNVEV (reference sequence). The CDR3 runs to 14 residues. The DNA of the CDR3 is TGTGCCAGCAGTTTCGGACTAGCGAACTACGAGCAGTACTTC. It encodes CASSFGLANYEQYF.

V gene TRBV10-2 combines with J gene TRBJ1-1, with D unclear. CDR1 and CDR2 from the germline V gene are WSHSY and SAAADI. The length of the CDR3 is 13 residues. V shed 8 bases and J shed 0 bases, with 10 bases lying between them. This CDR3 reads CASHRSLNTEAFF. In nucleotides, the CDR3 is TGCGCCAGCCACAGATCCTTGAACACTGAAGCTTTCTTT.

The chain joins TRBV5-6 to TRBJ2-1; D remains unclear. In germline, CDR1 is SGHDT, CDR2 YYEEEE. The ends were cut back, 4 bases at V and 5 bases at J, with 10 bases in the middle. This CDR3 has 13 amino acids. As DNA, the CDR3 is TGTGCCAGCAGCCAGGTGCAGCACAATGAGCAGTTCTTC. As protein: CASSQVQHNEQFF.

This sequence joins TRBV6-5 and TRBJ1-5; D possibly corresponds to TRBD1 (5 bases). The germline CDR1 and CDR2 sequences are MNHEY and SVGAGI. V shed 5 bases and J shed 0 bases, with 11 bases lying between them. This CDR3 is built from 15 residues. The CDR3 is CASSRQPYSNQPQHF. Here the CDR3 DNA reads TGTGCCAGCAGTCGACAGCCTTATAGCAATCAGCCCCAGCATTTT.

This rearrangement joins TRBV29-1 to TRBJ2-1; D is ambiguous. CDR1 is SQVTM and CDR2 is ANQGSEA in the germline V gene. With 0 bases removed from V and 0 bases from J, the gap between germline ends came to 12 bases. The CDR3 length is 16 residues. DNA for the CDR3: TGCAGCGTTGAAGATCCGAGTGTAATCTCCTACAATGAGCAGTTCTTC. Its translation: CSVEDPSVISYNEQFF.

This clone was seen only once. The chain is built from TRBV5-8 and TRBJ1-1, with D possibly being TRBD1 (5 bases). CDR1 is SGHTS, CDR2 YDEGEE, per germline. The CDR3 spans 16 residues. The ends were cut back, 1 base at V and 1 base at J, with 14 bases in the middle. The CDR3 bases are TGTGCCAGCAGCTTGATACAGGTTTGGAGGAACACTGAAGCTTTCTTT. As protein: CASSLIQVWRNTEAFF.

This chain connects TRBV25-1 to TRBJ2-3; D is ambiguous. This CDR3 is built from 11 residues. The germline V and J ends were trimmed by 4 bases and 6 bases, with 5 bases remaining between them. CDR1 MGHDK and CDR2 SYGVNS come from the germline V gene. This CDR3 reads CASSAVDTQYF. CDR3 coding DNA: TGTGCCAGCAGTGCAGTGGATACGCAGTATTTT.

V usage is TRBV5-1 and J usage is TRBJ2-4, with no clear D. Trimming pared 0 bases from V and 2 bases from J, leaving 3 bases between. This CDR3 comprises 13 residues. Germline V gene lookup returns CDR1 SGHRS and CDR2 YFSETQ. Here the CDR3 reads CASSLATKNIQYF. The DNA for the CDR3 is TGCGCCAGCAGCTTGGCCACCAAAAACATTCAGTACTTC.

This clone was counted between two and nine times. The chain uses TRBV6-5 and TRBJ1-4; D unclear. The germline V gene has CDR1 MNHEY and CDR2 SVGAGI. The length of the CDR3 is 13 residues. Trimming pared 6 bases from V and 4 bases from J, leaving 9 bases between. In DNA form, the CDR3 reads TGTGCCAGCAGAGTCTCGCGTAATGAAAAACTGTTTTTT. Amino acid sequence: CASRVSRNEKLFF.

This chain joins TRBV7-9 and TRBJ2-3; perhaps TRBD2 as D (6 bases). Germline-derived CDR1 and CDR2 are SEHNR and FQNEAQ (reference sequence). With 4 bases removed from V and 4 bases from J, the gap between germline ends came to 12 bases. The CDR3 runs to 14 residues. CDR3 in DNA: TGTGCCAGCAGCTCTATAGCGGTAGCAGATACGCAGTATTTT. The encoded protein is CASSSIAVADTQYF.

A remark on this clone: A read error may produce the germline difference seen at one junction end. The V and J genes are TRBV4-1 and TRBJ1-2, with 7 bases aligning to TRBD1. CDR3 length: 12 amino acids. In germline, CDR1 is MGHRA, CDR2 YSYEKL. CDR3 in DNA: TGCGCCAGCAGTCCCGGGGAGACAGGGAGGAATTTC. It specifies CASSPGETGRNF.

This clone was seen only a few times. The V gene is TRBV2, the J gene TRBJ2-7, with TRBD1 as a possible D gene (6 bases). The V gene's germline CDR1 is SNHLY and CDR2 FYNNEI. The CDR3 covers 13 residues. Trimming removed 7 bases from V and 3 bases from J, with 13 bases in between. CDR3 DNA: TGTGCCAGCAACCCCGGGACAATCTACGAGCAGTACTTC. It yields the protein CASNPGTIYEQYF.

The chain combines TRBV27 with TRBJ2-5, with D possibly matching TRBD1 (6 bases). The end of the DNA is better explained by TRBJ2-7, so the J call may be wrong. The CDR3 consists of 14 residues. Germline CDR1 is MNHEY and CDR2 is SMNVEV (reference sequence). CDR3 residues: CASSPNRAYDEQYF. The CDR3 region has the DNA TGTGCCAGCAGTCCAAACAGGGCTTACGACGAGCAGTACTTC.

The chain links TRBV5-1 to TRBJ2-1; 8 nucleotides line up with TRBD1. Germline CDR1 is SGHRS and CDR2 is YFSETQ. This CDR3 comprises 15 residues. V shed 0 bases and J 10 bases; nucleotides not matched to a gene: 9. The CDR3 DNA reads TGCGCCAGCAGCTTGGGCGGGACAGGTATCCACGAGCAGTTCTTC. It translates to CASSLGGTGIHEQFF.